The source of this TCR beta chain is a study of shared clonotypes between healthy human individuals (dated by TCRdb to 2018 to 2020). Looking at the study overall: A couple of women and a few men aged 18 to 49 years were included in the cohort. Per donor, three plates each were used for CD4 naive and CD4 memory, two for CD8 naive, and one for CD8 memory. Each donor's leukapheresis produced roughly between roughly 0.94 and 9.5 billion PBMCs. Blood TCR repertoires of about five healthy adults were deeply sequenced to estimate repertoire size and the extent of clonotype sharing between individuals. To increase sequencing depth and limit assay-specific biases, TCR repertoire library preparation and sequencing were carried out by different laboratories using diverse techniques. Overall results and qualifications from the work: Naive subsets generally had larger estimated clonotype richness than memory subsets did. Higher generation probabilities were observed for clonotypes shared by all four sorted-subset donors than for non-shared clonotypes. Rarefaction of sorted-subset datasets indicated incomplete sequencing despite the large sequencing depth. Pairwise subsampling indicated that sequencing depth was expected to affect the degree of clonotype sharing among donors. Sampling was restricted to blood, and TCR repertoires in tissues likely differ from the TCR repertoires found in blood. Because the study included a small number of donors, the genetic and exposure-history diversity represented was limited. Across four donors, roughly 5.1% of naive CD4, 3% to 4% of naive CD8, about 2.3% of memory CD4, and approximately 0.4% of memory CD8 clonotypes were shared.

A remark on this clone: The specificity of this receptor is unknown. It has no much larger one-base neighbor in the sample; base qualities were not kept.

Using the deep immunoSEQ assay, TCR CDR3 regions were amplified from genomic DNA by multiplex PCR. For each cell subset, the extracted genomic DNA was distributed evenly across all wells of several immunoSEQ 96-well plates, and each plate served as one replicate. For sorted subsets, around 0.2 ug genomic DNA, equal to some 30,000 T cell genomes, was loaded into each replicate PCR. The purified libraries were quantified using a Qubit 3.0 fluorometer, sized with a Bioanalyzer 2100, and then quantified again using the KAPA Library Quantification kit. Every immunoSEQ 96-well plate was sequenced on a separate single-read 150-cycle Illumina NextSeq 550 flow cell. Turning to the authors' computational methods: Because only junctional sequences without quality scores were contained in the immunoSEQ output, filtering matching that applied to full-length reads could not be performed. To assign V/J genes and CDR3, sequences were annotated against IMGT germline references using PyIR, a Python wrapper for IgBLAST v1.9. Reads were filtered out if the reads had weak V/J assignments (E-value above 1e-6), no CDR3, stop codons, out-of-frame junctions, or ambiguous translated residues. V3J clonotypes were defined by identical inferred V gene, J gene, and CDR3 amino acid sequence. Percentage overlap between repertoires was computed as shared unique clonotypes divided by the size of the smaller repertoire. Three approaches were used to assess repertoire richness: RTK rarefaction, the Chao1 estimator, and Recon v2.1 estimates of unobserved clonotypes. Generation probabilities for all TCRbeta clonotypes obtained by the gDNA method from four donors were computed using OLGA. Not all clones reach the TCRdb copy of this immuneACCESS table, which keeps in-frame sequences only. Checked studies attribute under half of the gap to unresolved V genes and leave the rest unexplained. V, J and clone size reflect that table, while D and trimming were determined from the DNA. This sample is represented by 550,000 to 800,000 clones; roughly 87% of them were singletons. The top ten hold about 34% of the sample.

The donors were healthy, HIV-negative adults with no recently reported acute infections or vaccinations. Every donor was a Caucasian adult residing in Nashville, Tennessee, USA. CD8 memory samples combined magnetically selected CD45RO+ cells with CCR7-negative CD45RA+ effector memory (TemRA) cells. Blood was collected by leukapheresis, and PBMCs were isolated by Ficoll-Histopaque density gradient centrifugation and then cryopreserved in liquid nitrogen vapor phase. Analytical flow cytometry was used to check the purity and quantity of each magnetically sorted T cell population. From each sorted fraction, genomic DNA was isolated and quantified by UV absorbance on a Nanodrop 2000c. Based on the germline V gene, the CDR1 and CDR2 sequences are SGDLS and YYNGEE. From the cysteine through the phenylalanine, the CDR3 covers 14 amino acids. The DNA shown is the 42-base CDR3, in frame from base 1. Between the V and J ends, shortened by 1 base and 8 bases respectively, the junction contains 12 bases.

The sequence links TRBV9 to TRBJ2-2, with TRBD1 as a weak D call on 6 bases. Sequencing used memory CD8+ T cells from PBMCs. Taken with the paper, the label for cell subset or site translates to: CD45RO+ cells pooled with CCR7-negative TemRA cells. The sequence was collected from a man younger than 35 in good health. Some clones in this sample may be carry-over from other donors' samples. For the CDR3, the sequence is CASSVFGGKGELFF. Here is the DNA: TGTGCCAGCAGCGTATTTGGGGGCAAAGGGGAGCTGTTTTTT.